The next 5 T cell receptor beta chains were all read from a single sample in a study of naive and memory T cell subsets. Treatment: skin biopsy from PPD injection site in Mantoux-positive individual. A UMI-containing oligonucleotide was joined by 3' ligation to the TCR cDNA template. Four PCR rounds used nested alpha and beta constant region primers plus the SP2 primer. TCRdb re-called the UMI-ligation and nested PCR reads through MiXCR, storing one row per CDR3 protein. The sample carries 30,000 to 35,000 distinct CDR3 sequences, less than 8.5% recorded once. The source material was skin, sampled from a tuberculin skin test site. The receptor set was obtained from an adult in good health.

This clonotype was observed at least ten times. The rearrangement joins TRBV11-3 to TRBJ2-2, with 10 positions matching TRBD1. The CDR3 loop spans 17 amino acids. Germline V gives CDR1 SGHNT, CDR2 YENEEA. J gave up 6 bases and V 2 bases, and 9 bases lay outside the gene matches. CDR3: CASSLSAGQGTAGELFF. The CDR3 region has the DNA TGTGCCAGCAGCTTATCCGCGGGACAGGGGACCGCCGGGGAGCTGTTTTTT.

This clonotype was counted only a few times. This sequence joins TRBV3-1 and TRBJ2-7; no firm D call. Germline lookup yields CDR1 LGHDT and CDR2 YNNKEL (reference sequence). The V and J ends lost 0 bases and 0 bases respectively, with 6 bases between them. This CDR3 spans 14 amino acids. This CDR3 is CASSQDHSSYEQYF. CDR3 in DNA: TGTGCCAGCAGCCAAGACCACTCCTCCTACGAGCAGTACTTC.

This clonotype was recorded many times. The J gene is TRBJ2-7, the V gene TRBV7-3; 9 bases align to TRBD2. After removal of 4 bases from V and 3 bases from J, the junction contained 7 bases not matched to a gene. This CDR3 has 15 residues. The germline CDR1 and CDR2 sequences are SGHTA and FQGTGA. The CDR3 DNA reads TGTGCCAGCAGCTATGGACTAGCGCCAGACTACGAGCAGTACTTC. Its translation is CASSYGLAPDYEQYF.

This clonotype was counted between two and nine times. This chain links TRBV6-2 or TRBV6-3 with TRBJ1-6, with D unresolved. Germline CDR1 and CDR2: MNHEY and SVGEGT. Trimming cost V 7 bases and J 10 bases, with 17 bases left between them. The CDR3 sequence is 14 residues long. CDR3: CASTRESGGSPLHF. CDR3 sequence (DNA): TGTGCCAGCACCCGAGAGAGTGGTGGGTCACCCCTCCACTTT.

This clonotype was recorded a few times. The chain has TRBV12-3 or TRBV12-4 and TRBJ2-1; possibly TRBD1 for D (6 bases). The V end was cut by 4 bases, the J end by 5 bases, with 21 bases between. The CDR3 runs to 17 residues. CDR3 loop: CASSYPLGAPKDNEQFF. DNA for the CDR3: TGTGCCAGCAGTTACCCCCTGGGGGCACCAAAAGACAATGAGCAGTTCTTC.